The 13 T cell receptor beta chains presented below share a single source sample, sequenced in a study of response to subunit inactivated influenza vaccine. TCRdb passed the RT-PCR reads through MiXCR, listing each CDR3 protein once. The sample comprises 550,000 to 600,000 distinct CDR3 sequences, 12% of which are singletons, and roughly 10% rests with the top ten. This specimen consisted of PBMCs from blood, obtained on the day of vaccination. The receptors shown here come from a man between 45 and 60 years old who received an inactivated influenza vaccine.

This clonotype was seen a few times. The chain carries TRBV15 and TRBJ2-7; TRBD1 matches 10 bases. Germline lookup yields CDR1 LNHNV and CDR2 YYDKDF (reference sequence). The CDR3 extends over 15 amino acids. Trimming removed 4 bases from V and 3 bases from J; junction bases left unmatched: 6. The CDR3 loop reads CATSTSTGGYYEQYF. The CDR3 DNA reads as TGTGCCACCAGCACCTCGACAGGGGGCTACTACGAGCAGTACTTC.

This clonotype has a handful of counts. The rearrangement links TRBV7-9 to TRBJ1-1, with no clear D. Germline assignment: CDR1 SEHNR and CDR2 FQNEAQ (reference sequence). This CDR3 is built from 12 residues. V lost 5 bases and J 7 bases, leaving 11 bases between the germline ends. CDR3 coding DNA: TGTGCCAGCAGCCAGGTATCGGGTGAAGCTTTCTTT. This sequence encodes CASSQVSGEAFF.

In its sample, this clonotype was seen a few times. CDR3 DNA: TGTGCCAGCAGTTCAGTTGGTCTTTGGGGACTAGCGGGAGGCCCGGGCACCGGGGAGCTGTTTTTT. This translates into CASSSVGLWGLAGGPGTGELFF. This sequence joins TRBV12-3 or TRBV12-4 and TRBJ2-2; 15 nucleotides align to TRBD2. V lost 4 bases and J lost 4; bases outside the gene matches: 19. The CDR3 loop spans 22 amino acids.

This clonotype was observed a handful of times. The chain recombines TRBV6-1 with TRBJ2-1; 8 bases align to TRBD2. The CDR3 has 16 amino acids. The J segment lost 4 bases and the V segment lost 8 bases, leaving 13 bases of the junction unmatched. CDR1 is MNHNS and CDR2 is SASEGT in the germline V gene. The CDR3 region is CASSPIWSSGYNEQFF. The DNA for the CDR3 is TGTGCCAGCTCCCCCATTTGGTCTAGCGGGTACAATGAGCAGTTCTTC.

This clonotype was seen a handful of times. The chain links TRBV10-3 to TRBJ2-1; 7 bases fit TRBD2. The CDR3 is 16 residues long. J was trimmed by 9 bases and V by 6 bases; bases with no gene match: 17. Per germline, CDR1 ENHRY and CDR2 SYGVKD. CDR3 nucleotide sequence: TGTGCCATCAGCGGCACTTTCGCGGGAGTCACGGGTGAGCAGTTCTTC. The encoded protein is CAISGTFAGVTGEQFF.

This clonotype was seen many times. The rearrangement uses TRBV4-1 and TRBJ2-3; 8 bases are shared with TRBD2. V lost 4 bases and J lost 3; bases outside the gene matches: 3. In germline, CDR1 is MGHRA, CDR2 YSYEKL. The CDR3 contains 14 residues. The CDR3 sequence is CASSRGLETDTQYF. For the CDR3, the DNA is TGCGCCAGCAGCCGGGGACTAGAAACAGATACGCAGTATTTT.

This clonotype was counted at least ten times. This chain uses TRBV12-3 or TRBV12-4 with TRBJ2-1, with 7 bases fitting TRBD1. With 5 bases clipped from V and 9 bases from J, the junction kept 10 bases outside the gene matches. This CDR3 has 14 residues. The CDR3 sequence: CASSPLRDSAEQFF. The CDR3 DNA follows: TGTGCCAGCAGTCCCCTCCGGGACAGCGCTGAGCAGTTCTTC.

The chain couples TRBV19 to TRBJ2-2, with TRBD2 identical over 12 bases. The germline V gene has CDR1 LNHDA and CDR2 SQIVND (reference sequence). The CDR3 sequence is 18 residues long. V lost 3 bases and J lost 0; bases outside the gene matches: 5. Here the CDR3 DNA reads TGTGCCAGTAGTATGACTAGCGGGAGTTACGCGAACACCGGGGAGCTGTTTTTT. Protein sequence: CASSMTSGSYANTGELFF.

The gene calls are TRBV5-5 and TRBJ1-5; D call uncertain. The V end was cut by 0 bases, the J end by 10 bases, with 17 bases between. This CDR3 is built from 15 residues. Germline V lookup: CDR1 SGHKS, CDR2 YYEKEE (reference sequence). The CDR3 reads CASSLAGGERTPQHF. CDR3 in DNA: TGTGCCAGCAGCTTGGCCGGAGGAGAGCGAACACCCCAGCATTTT.

The chain couples TRBV18 to TRBJ2-2, with D uncertain. V was shortened by 2 bases and J by 6 bases, with 16 bases between the two germline ends. Germline CDR1 is KGHSH and CDR2 is LQKENI. This CDR3 spans 16 amino acids. The CDR3 is CASSPRMGIRSGELFF. The DNA for the CDR3 is TGTGCCAGCTCACCAAGGATGGGTATCCGGTCCGGGGAGCTGTTTTTT.

This clonotype was observed at least ten times. The chain employs TRBV28 and TRBJ2-1; weak D call: TRBD1 (6 bases). This CDR3 comprises 14 residues. V was trimmed by 6 bases and J by 5 bases, leaving 14 bases between them. Germline V lookup: CDR1 MDHEN, CDR2 SYDVKM. CDR3 sequence: CASRGQGPDNEQFF. The CDR3 bases are TGTGCCAGCAGAGGCCAGGGGCCCGACAATGAGCAGTTCTTC.

In this sample, this clonotype turned up a few times. CDR3 sequence (DNA): TGCAGTGCTACCGAACAGGGAGATCAGCCCCAGCATTTT. It encodes CSATEQGDQPQHF. The chain combines TRBV20-1 with TRBJ1-5, with D maybe TRBD1 (6 bases). CDR3 length: 13 residues. Germline CDR1 is DFQATT and CDR2 is SNEGSKA (reference sequence). The V and J ends lost 4 bases and 5 bases respectively, with 12 bases between them.

This clonotype was counted a few times. The chain carries TRBV14 and TRBJ2-7; D not resolved. CDR3 length equals 13 residues. Trimming removed 1 base from V and 5 bases from J, with 9 bases in between. CDR1 is SGHDN, CDR2 FVKESK, per germline. The CDR3 sequence is CASSQVKSHEQYF. As DNA, the CDR3 is TGTGCCAGCAGCCAAGTCAAGAGCCACGAGCAGTACTTC.